Listed here is a single T cell receptor beta chain. No antigen is known for it. The primer mix had 60 Vbeta and 13 Jbeta primers. Clones were read by immunoSEQ multiplex PCR, and TCRdb kept only the in-frame ones, dropping some. The sample lists tens of thousands of clones, over 75% occurring once. The data were obtained in a study of cytomegalovirus exposure and HLA in healthy donors. General study points: The listing of roughly 160 TCR beta chains classed them as cytomegalovirus-associated.

The CDR3 extends over 14 amino acids. After removal of 6 bases from V and 4 bases from J, the junction contained 8 bases not matched to a gene. Germline assignment: CDR1 MNHEY and CDR2 SVGAGI. The origin of this receptor is a male donor in good health and CMV-seronegative. This rearrangement joins TRBV6-5 to TRBJ1-2, with 7 bases that match TRBD1. Sequencing input: PBMCs. The CDR3 spells CASSEQGRFYGYTF. CDR3 sequence (DNA): TGTGCCAGCAGCGAACAGGGGCGATTCTATGGCTACACCTTC.